One sample yielded the 31 T cell receptor beta chains listed below, sequenced in a study of T cells expressing NK-cell markers. TCRdb re-called the 5' RACE reads and catalogs CDR3 proteins one per entry, DNA excluded. This table holds about 170,000 distinct CDR3 sequences. Sequences were obtained from blood T cells: a sorted CD56 or NKG2C T cell subset, CD4+ or CD8+ T cells, or bulk PBMC T cells (not recorded which). These receptors all stem from a man aged 18 to 69 in good health.

CDR3 residues: CASRTGTHNEQFF. This chain links TRBV19 with TRBJ2-1; TCRdb selects TRBD1, and the lack of DNA leaves this call unchecked. Per the germline V gene, CDR1 is LNHDA and CDR2 is SQIVND (reference sequence). This CDR3 has 13 amino acids.

The chain recombines TRBV20-1 with TRBJ2-7; the TCRdb call, TRBD2, lacks DNA for checking. This CDR3 has 14 residues. From germline, CDR1 is DFQATT and CDR2 SNEGSKA (reference sequence). CDR3 amino acids: CSARSGGYSYEQYF.

The chain is built from TRBV20-1 and TRBJ2-3; TCRdb returns TRBD2, unconfirmable since there is no DNA. The CDR3 runs 16 residues. From germline, CDR1 is DFQATT and CDR2 SNEGSKA (reference sequence). The CDR3 sequence is CSAAGLAGDPADTQYF.

V usage is TRBV27 and J usage is TRBJ2-1; TCRdb reports TRBD1, a call that lacks DNA to check it against. The CDR3 extends over 15 amino acids. CDR1 is MNHEY, CDR2 SMNVEV, per germline (reference sequence). This chain's CDR3 is CASSLSGGNYNEQFF.

The V call is TRBV5-1, the J call TRBJ2-5; the TCRdb call, TRBD1, lacks DNA for checking. Germline V gene lookup returns CDR1 SGHRS and CDR2 YFSETQ. This CDR3 region has 20 residues. This CDR3 reads CASSLPRIVDRGNQLETQYF.

This sequence joins TRBV2 and TRBJ2-5. Germline lookup yields CDR1 SNHLY and CDR2 FYNNEI. The CDR3 runs to 13 residues. This chain's CDR3 is CANRDLGQETQYF.

The chain combines TRBV25-1 with TRBJ2-1. CDR3 size: 11 residues. Germline lookup yields CDR1 MGHDK and CDR2 SYGVNS. The CDR3 sequence: CASSEFNEQFF.

V is TRBV27 and J is TRBJ1-2; TCRdb selects TRBD1, and the lack of DNA leaves this call unchecked. The V gene's germline CDR1 is MNHEY and CDR2 SMNVEV (reference sequence). The length of the CDR3 is 13 residues. CDR3 protein: CASSWGGENGYTF.

The chain recombines TRBV4-2 with TRBJ1-1; TCRdb lists TRBD1, though no DNA is available to test this call. The CDR3 runs to 14 residues. Per germline, CDR1 LGHNA and CDR2 YNFKEQ. The CDR3 spells CASSQAHSGFQAFF.

J is TRBJ2-7 and V is TRBV2. The germline V gene encodes CDR1 SNHLY and CDR2 FYNNEI. The length of the CDR3 is 13 residues. CDR3 loop: CASTDRSSYEQYF.

The V and J genes are TRBV27 and TRBJ2-7; TCRdb reports TRBD1, a call that lacks DNA to check it against. Germline V CDR1 and CDR2: MNHEY, SMNVEV (reference sequence). The CDR3 extends over 14 amino acids. The CDR3 loop reads CASSSRDGYYEQYF.

The chain joins TRBV15 to TRBJ2-1; with no DNA, the TCRdb D assignment of TRBD1 cannot be verified. CDR1 LNHNV and CDR2 YYDKDF come from the germline V gene (reference sequence). The CDR3 sequence is 14 residues long. CDR3 residues: CATSRGAGTQEQFF.

The chain carries TRBV19 and TRBJ1-2; TCRdb indicates TRBD1, and absent DNA this call remains unverified. The CDR3 extends over 16 amino acids. Germline CDR1 is LNHDA and CDR2 is SQIVND (reference sequence). The CDR3: CASSIGNREVSYGYTF. Drawing the rest from reference TRBV19 and TRBJ1-2, the complete variable domain is DGGITQSPKYLFRKEGQNVTLSCEQNLNHDAMYWYRQDPGQGLRLIYYSQIVNDFQKGDIAEGYSVSREKKESFPLTVTSAQKNPTAFYLCASSIGNREVSYGYTFGSGTRLTVV.

The chain combines TRBV7-9 with TRBJ2-5; TCRdb reports TRBD2, a call that lacks DNA to check it against. Per the germline V gene, CDR1 is SEHNR and CDR2 is FQNEAQ (reference sequence). The CDR3 length is 15 residues. CDR3 amino acids: CASSPLAGDGETQYF.

This chain connects TRBV6-1 to TRBJ2-1; TCRdb calls TRBD1, which cannot be checked without DNA. This CDR3 comprises 13 residues. Germline V lookup: CDR1 MNHNS, CDR2 SASEGT. The CDR3 here is CASTTGYYNEQFF.

The J gene is TRBJ1-4, the V gene TRBV6-5. CDR1 and CDR2 (germline): MNHEY, SVGAGI. The CDR3 sequence is 16 residues long. The CDR3 here is CASSYLGGGTNEKLFF.

The chain couples TRBV20-1 to TRBJ2-5; TCRdb outputs TRBD2, but without DNA this stays unchecked. The germline V gene has CDR1 DFQATT and CDR2 SNEGSKA (reference sequence). This CDR3 is built from 14 residues. CDR3 sequence reads: CSAPQRGPQETQYF.

V usage is TRBV6-1 and J usage is TRBJ2-7; the D gene TCRdb calls, TRBD1, cannot be checked with no DNA. The CDR3 is 15 amino acids. CDR1 is MNHNS, CDR2 SASEGT, per germline. The CDR3 loop is CASTESTGGGYEQYF.

The chain combines TRBV12-3 or TRBV12-4 with TRBJ2-3; the TCRdb D gene call, TRBD2, has no DNA to confirm it. CDR3 length: 16 amino acids. CDR3 sequence reads: CASQRLAGARTDTQYF.

V usage is TRBV25-1 and J usage is TRBJ2-7; TCRdb designates TRBD1, a call that cannot be tested without DNA. This CDR3 has 15 amino acids. Germline V gene data show CDR1 as MGHDK and CDR2 as SYGVNS. The CDR3 spells CASSGSGTGWYEQYF.

The V and J genes are TRBV5-5 and TRBJ2-2; there is no DNA to check the TCRdb D call of TRBD1. The CDR3 spans 16 residues. Germline CDR1 is SGHKS and CDR2 is YYEKEE (reference sequence). The CDR3 reads CASSLGQELNTGELFF.

This chain connects TRBV20-1 to TRBJ2-5; TCRdb reports TRBD1, a call that lacks DNA to check it against. This CDR3 has 12 residues. CDR1 is DFQATT, CDR2 SNEGSKA, per germline (reference sequence). The CDR3 here is CSAKGQKETQYF.

The V and J genes are TRBV5-4 and TRBJ1-1; the TCRdb D gene call, TRBD1, has no DNA to confirm it. Germline CDR1 and CDR2: SGHNT and YYREEE (reference sequence). This CDR3 is built from 14 residues. The CDR3 spells CASSPWSKNTEAFF.

The V gene is TRBV6-1, the J gene TRBJ2-7; TCRdb calls TRBD2, which cannot be checked without DNA. CDR3 size: 15 residues. From germline, CDR1 is MNHNS and CDR2 SASEGT. CDR3 amino acids: CASSLVPADTYEQYF.

The CDR3 reads CASGYRGDQPQHF. The rearrangement links TRBV27 to TRBJ1-5; with no DNA, the TCRdb D assignment of TRBD1 cannot be verified. Germline assignment: CDR1 MNHEY and CDR2 SMNVEV (reference sequence). This CDR3 has 13 amino acids.

The chain is built from TRBV29-1 and TRBJ1-2; TCRdb selects TRBD1, and the lack of DNA leaves this call unchecked. CDR3 length: 14 residues. The germline V gene encodes CDR1 SQVTM and CDR2 ANQGSEA. The CDR3 loop reads CSVWGRGHGYGYTF.

This chain links TRBV30 with TRBJ1-2; the TCRdb D gene call, TRBD1, has no DNA to confirm it. CDR1 and CDR2 from the germline V gene are GTSNPN and SVGIG (reference sequence). There are 11 residues in the CDR3. CDR3 sequence reads: CAGGTILGYTF.

The gene calls are TRBV6-5 and TRBJ2-7; as DNA is missing, the TRBD1 call by TCRdb cannot be tested. The CDR3 extends over 12 amino acids. CDR1 is MNHEY and CDR2 is SVGAGI in the germline V gene. CDR3 sequence reads: CATGTVTYEQYF.

J is TRBJ2-1 and V is TRBV5-6; absent DNA, TCRdb's TRBD2 call cannot be checked. The CDR3 is 13 amino acids. Germline V CDR1 and CDR2: SGHDT, YYEEEE. The CDR3 sequence is CASSPGTSVEQFF.

CDR3 in amino acids: CASSLVVGGYTNEQFF. This chain connects TRBV11-2 to TRBJ2-1. The CDR3 length is 16 residues. The germline V gene has CDR1 SGHAT and CDR2 FQNNGV. Looking up the rest from reference TRBV11-2 and TRBJ2-1 gives the full variable domain: EAGVAQSPRYKIIEKRQSVAFWCNPISGHATLYWYQQILGQGPKLLIQFQNNGVVDDSQLPKDRFSAERLKGVDSTLKIQPAKLEDSAVYLCASSLVVGGYTNEQFFGPGTRLTVL.

The chain carries TRBV20-1 and TRBJ2-5. The CDR3 is 15 residues long. Looked up from germline, CDR1 is DFQATT and CDR2 is SNEGSKA (reference sequence). The CDR3 region is CRLGGYKDDGETQYF.